This is a list of T cell receptor beta chains from one sample in a study of T cells in Graves' hyperthyroidism and ophthalmopathy. TCRdb recomputed calls from the multiplex PCR reads with MiXCR, one row per CDR3 protein. The sample yields more than 150,000 distinct CDR3 sequences, approximately 15% seen once. Sequencing was done on a sample of blood. Receptor source: a woman aged 50 to 65 with Graves' hyperthyroidism. Both conserved end residues are part of each CDR3. A D gene is named only where the DNA matches it firmly. Size tells how often a clone was seen (once, few, many) or the class of an expanded clone, and some rows leave it out.

size,V,J,D,DNA,CDR3
-,TRBV19,TRBJ2-1,-,TGTGCCAGTACCCAGGGAACCTACAATGAGCAGTTCTTC,CASTQGTYNEQFF
many,TRBV11-2,TRBJ2-7,-,TGTGCCAGCAGCCTAATAATTGGGTGGGGCGCCTACGAGCAGTACTTC,CASSLIIGWGAYEQYF
many,TRBV13,TRBJ1-1,-,TGTGCCAGCAGCTTATGGGGCAGGTACATGAACACTGAAGCTTTCTTT,CASSLWGRYMNTEAFF
many,TRBV6-1,TRBJ1-5,-,TGTGCCAGCAGTGAAAATTGGGAGGGCAATCAGCCCCAGCATTTT,CASSENWEGNQPQHF
many,TRBV4-1,TRBJ2-7,TRBD1,TGCGCCAGCAGCCAAGATGGGACAGGGTTCTACGAGCAGTACTTC,CASSQDGTGFYEQYF
-,TRBV7-3,TRBJ2-2,-,TGTGCCAGCAGCTTAACTGGGAACCGACTCGGGGAGCTGTTTTTT,CASSLTGNRLGELFF
-,TRBV5-1,TRBJ2-5,TRBD1,TGCGCCAGCAAGCTGACAGGGGGCGCGCGGCAAGAGACCCAGTACTTC,CASKLTGGARQETQYF
-,TRBV4-2,TRBJ2-1,TRBD2,TGTGCCAGCAGCTCACTAGCGGGAGGATCCTACAATGAGCAGTTCTTC,CASSSLAGGSYNEQFF
-,TRBV4-3,TRBJ2-3,-,TGCGCCAGCAGCCAAGATTTCATAGCGCGGGATACGCAGTATTTT,CASSQDFIARDTQYF
many,TRBV2,TRBJ2-7,-,TGTGCCAGCAGTGAAAAGGACGAAGGGTACGAGCAGTACTTC,CASSEKDEGYEQYF
many,TRBV19,TRBJ1-2,-,TGTGCCAGTAGTATAGGCGGGACGGAAATTCTCTATGGCTACACCTTC,CASSIGGTEILYGYTF
few,TRBV4-1,TRBJ1-2,-,TGCGCCAGCAGCCAAGAAGTACGGAGTAAGAGTGGCTACACCTTC,CASSQEVRSKSGYTF
many,TRBV18,TRBJ1-6,TRBD1,TGTGCCAGCTCAGATTCGCAGGGGGCGCCTAATTCACCCCTCCACTTT,CASSDSQGAPNSPLHF
many,TRBV6-1,TRBJ1-5,TRBD1,TGTGCCAGCAGCAACGACAGGGGACAGCCCCAGCATTTT,CASSNDRGQPQHF
many,TRBV6-2/TRBV6-3,TRBJ2-1,TRBD2,TGTGCCAGCCCCCCGGGACTAGCTCCCTCTTTAACCTACAATGAGCAGTTCTTC,CASPPGLAPSLTYNEQFF
-,TRBV7-9,TRBJ2-3,-,TGTGCCACCAGCTCCCGTACGGCGCTCACGACAGATACGCAGTATTTT,CATSSRTALTTDTQYF
-,TRBV4-2,TRBJ1-1,-,TGTGCCAGCAGCCAAGTATACGGCCTGAACACTGAAGCTCTCTTT,CASSQVYGLNTEALF
-,TRBV12-3/TRBV12-4,TRBJ1-2,-,TGTGCCAGCAGTCCTCGGAGCCGCGGGGGGTCCTATGGCTACACCTTC,CASSPRSRGGSYGYTF
many,TRBV9,TRBJ1-1,TRBD1,TGTGCCAGCAGCGGGGCCAGGGGGCGCCTCGGAGGTGAAGCTTTCTTT,CASSGARGRLGGEAFF
many,TRBV10-3,TRBJ1-5,-,TGTGCCATCAGTGAGTCTAGTGGCCAGCCCCAGCATTTT,CAISESSGQPQHF
-,TRBV6-2/TRBV6-3,TRBJ2-2,TRBD2,TGTGCCAGCAGTTACTCCCGGTCGCGGGGGACCGGGGAGCTGTTTTTT,CASSYSRSRGTGELFF
many,TRBV27,TRBJ2-7,-,TGTGCCAGCAGCAGGGGGGACTTTTTCGGGGAGCAGTACTTC,CASSRGDFFGEQYF
many,TRBV6-6,TRBJ1-1,-,TGTGCCAGCAGTTACTCACGGGGTCCTCAAGCTTTCTTT,CASSYSRGPQAFF
many,TRBV7-2,TRBJ1-3,-,TGTGCCAGCAGCTTTACACAAAACGGAAACACCATATATTTT,CASSFTQNGNTIYF
-,TRBV7-2,TRBJ1-1,TRBD1,TGTGCCAGCAGCTTAATCACAGGGGGCCGGAACACTGAAGCTTTCTTT,CASSLITGGRNTEAFF
-,TRBV6-5,TRBJ2-5,-,TGTGCCAGCAGTTACTCGACGTGGAAAGAGACCCAGTACTTC,CASSYSTWKETQYF
few,TRBV28,TRBJ1-3,-,TGTGCCGGCACCGGGGGGAGGGGAAACACCATATATTTT,CAGTGGRGNTIYF
-,TRBV4-1,TRBJ1-4,-,TGCGCCAGCAGCCAGGGGCCTGCAACTAATGAAAAACTGTTTTTT,CASSQGPATNEKLFF
few,TRBV7-3,TRBJ2-1,-,TGTGCCAGCAGCTTAAGGGCCCTAGCGATCAGAGGGTCCTACAATGAGCAGTTTTTC,CASSLRALAIRGSYNEQFF
-,TRBV24-1,TRBJ1-5,-,TGTGCCACCACCTCAGCCAGGATGGGCAATCAGCCCCAGCATTTT,CATTSARMGNQPQHF
few,TRBV6-5,TRBJ1-5,-,TGTGCCAGCAGTTACGCGGGCCAGCCCCAGCATTTT,CASSYAGQPQHF
many,TRBV7-2,TRBJ1-1,-,TGTGCCAGCAGCTTCGGGACTCTTTACACTGAAGCTTTCTTT,CASSFGTLYTEAFF